Listed here are 14 T cell receptor beta chains from one sample, sequenced in a study of T cells in Graves' hyperthyroidism and ophthalmopathy. The source material, RNA transcripts, was used to amplify TCR beta CDR3 regions. A first-round RT-PCR of the TCR CDR3 used the HTBI primer set. A single record per CDR3 protein comes from TCRdb applying MiXCR to the multiplex PCR reads. Counted here are about 350,000 distinct CDR3 sequences, around 18% occurring once; the ten biggest clones make up roughly a sixth. Material: blood. These receptor sequences come from a woman in her forties with Graves' ophthalmopathy.

This clonotype showed up many times. The rearrangement joins TRBV7-3 to TRBJ2-5; 7 nucleotides align to TRBD2. The trim removed 5 bases at V and 5 bases at J, leaving 11 bases unmatched. CDR3 length: 15 amino acids. In germline, CDR1 is SGHTA, CDR2 FQGTGA. In DNA, the CDR3 is TGTGCCAGCAGCCCACCAGGGCGGGAGATTGAGACCCAGTACTTC. Protein: CASSPPGREIETQYF.

This clonotype has at least ten counts. This chain uses TRBV25-1 with TRBJ1-2; 7 bases agree with TRBD1. Germline V gene lookup returns CDR1 MGHDK and CDR2 SYGVNS. CDR3 length: 17 residues. The trim removed 1 base at V and 4 bases at J, leaving 12 bases unmatched. The CDR3 nucleotides are TGTGCCAGCAGTGAATTCTTCGAGACAGGGAGCCCCTATGGCTACACCTTC. It specifies CASSEFFETGSPYGYTF.

This clonotype was picked up many times. This rearrangement joins TRBV20-1 to TRBJ1-1; the D gene is possibly TRBD1 (6 bases). In germline, CDR1 is DFQATT, CDR2 SNEGSKA (reference sequence). Trimming stripped 3 bases from V and 5 bases from J, with 13 bases between. The CDR3 is 13 residues long. The CDR3 protein is CSASAGVQTEAFF. Written as DNA, the CDR3 is TGCAGTGCTAGCGCAGGGGTTCAAACTGAAGCTTTCTTT.

This clonotype was counted a few times. Written as DNA, the CDR3 is TGTGCCAGCAGTTTTTCCGGGGCAGGGGTCACCGGGGAGCTGTTTTTT. Its protein product is CASSFSGAGVTGELFF. The genes are TRBV27 and TRBJ2-2, with a possible D match to TRBD1 (6 bases). This CDR3 has 16 residues. The V and J ends lost 3 bases and 4 bases respectively, with 15 bases between them. Per the germline V gene, CDR1 is MNHEY and CDR2 is SMNVEV (reference sequence).

Points on this clonotype: This may arise from a read error, as a much more abundant clone is one base away. The gene calls are TRBV7-3 and TRBJ2-3; D is unclear. The CDR3 contains 14 residues. From germline, CDR1 is SGHTA and CDR2 FQGTGA. Written as DNA, the CDR3 is TGTGTCAGCAGCTCATACTCTAGCACAGATACGCAGTATTTT. Translating gives CVSSSYSSTDTQYF. The variable domain in full, with the rest retrieved from reference TRBV7-3 and TRBJ2-3, is GAGVSQTPSNKVTEKGKYVELRCDPISGHTALYWYRQSLGQGPEFLIYFQGTGAADDSGLPNDRFFAVRPEGSVSTLKIQRTERGDSAVYLCVSSSYSSTDTQYFGPGTRLTVL.

The chain combines TRBV5-1 with TRBJ2-7; TRBD1 is a possible D gene (5 bases). This CDR3 comprises 16 residues. Germline V gene lookup returns CDR1 SGHRS and CDR2 YFSETQ. The V gene lost 0 bases and the J gene lost 3 bases, with 16 bases spanning the gap. The CDR3 loop reads CASSLEWGPGYYEQYF. CDR3 DNA: TGCGCCAGCAGCTTGGAATGGGGTCCAGGGTACTACGAGCAGTACTTC. Filled out from reference TRBV5-1 and TRBJ2-7, the complete variable domain reads KAGVTQTPRYLIKTRGQQVTLSCSPISGHRSVSWYQQTPGQGLQFLFEYFSETQRNKGNFPGRFSGRQFSNSRSEMNVSTLELGDSALYLCASSLEWGPGYYEQYFGPGTRLTVT.

This clonotype has a count of ten or more. The chain combines TRBV15 with TRBJ2-7, with TRBD1 matching 8 bases. The CDR3 is 15 amino acids. Germline V lookup: CDR1 LNHNV, CDR2 YYDKDF (reference sequence). After removal of 2 bases from V and 7 bases from J, the junction contained 10 bases not matched to a gene. The CDR3 sequence is CATSRPGTGPTEQYF. The DNA of the CDR3 is TGTGCCACCAGCAGACCCGGGACAGGCCCTACTGAGCAGTACTTC.

The sample holds a few counts of this clonotype. A much larger clone is a single base away; this may be a read error. The V and J genes are TRBV5-1 and TRBJ1-1, with 8 nucleotides matching TRBD1. Germline V gene data show CDR1 as SGHRS and CDR2 as YFSETQ. V was clipped by 4 bases and J by 6 bases; unmatched bases: 11. The CDR3 sequence is 15 residues long. The CDR3 loop is CASSGAGGTVAEAFF. The CDR3 DNA reads TGCGCCAGCAGCGGTGCAGGGGGCACGGTAGCTGAAGCTTTCTTT.

This clonotype showed up many times. J is TRBJ1-2 and V is TRBV12-3 or TRBV12-4; D not resolved. This CDR3 has 14 residues. Between the trimmed V and J ends, which lost 5 bases and 7 bases, there was a span of 17 bases. The CDR3 reads CASSQNTPGRGYTF. The CDR3 DNA follows: TGTGCCAGCAGTCAAAACACCCCAGGTCGTGGCTACACCTTC.

This clonotype was found many times. The gene calls are TRBV6-1 and TRBJ2-5, with D possibly being TRBD1 or TRBD2 (5 bases each). Germline V gives CDR1 MNHNS, CDR2 SASEGT. The CDR3 loop spans 15 amino acids. The ends were cut back, 5 bases at V and 0 bases at J, with 13 bases in the middle. The CDR3: CASSTGRRDQETQYF. CDR3 DNA: TGTGCCAGCAGTACGGGGCGGCGGGACCAAGAGACCCAGTACTTC.

V gene TRBV6-2 or TRBV6-3 combines with J gene TRBJ2-7; TRBD1 aligns across 8 bases. This CDR3 is built from 15 residues. V shed 6 bases and J 3 bases; nucleotides not matched to a gene: 10. CDR1 and CDR2 from the germline V gene are MNHEY and SVGEGT. CDR3 loop: CASRPPGTGFYEQYF. The CDR3 bases are TGTGCCAGCAGGCCCCCCGGGACAGGATTCTACGAGCAGTACTTC.

This clonotype occurred many times. CDR3 in amino acids: CASSLMAGIPYGYTF. CDR3 coding DNA: TGTGCCAGCAGCTTGATGGCAGGCATTCCCTATGGCTACACCTTC. This sequence joins TRBV7-9 and TRBJ1-2; D remains ambiguous. The CDR3 covers 15 residues. From germline, CDR1 is SEHNR and CDR2 FQNEAQ (reference sequence). V shed 3 bases and J shed 4 bases, with 15 bases lying between them.

In this sample, this clonotype turned up many times. The rearrangement links TRBV28 to TRBJ2-1, with TRBD2 identical over 8 bases. Germline loops: CDR1 MDHEN, CDR2 SYDVKM. V gave up 1 base and J gave up 2 bases; unmatched junction bases: 13. The CDR3 consists of 19 residues. The CDR3 DNA reads as TGTGCCAGCAGTTTATCGGGGTGGACCCCGGGACTAGCCTACAATGAGCAGTTCTTC. Translation: CASSLSGWTPGLAYNEQFF.

CDR3 coding DNA: TGTGCCAGCAGCTTAGACGGAGCCTCCTACGAGCAGTACTTC. This codes for CASSLDGASYEQYF. The rearrangement uses TRBV11-1 and TRBJ2-7; D not resolved. This CDR3 contains 14 residues. V was shortened by 1 base and J by 0 bases, with 7 bases between the two germline ends. Germline V gene sequence: CDR1 SGHAT, CDR2 FQDESV (reference sequence).